This T cell receptor beta chain was identified during a study of blood T cell repertoires in COVID-19. Whole-study context: Whether acute or convalescent, the COVID-19 samples came from the United States, Italy and Spain. Sample material is recorded as cDNA or gDNA derived from T cells, B-cell-depleted T cells, or PBMCs.

This clone has more than one count but fewer than ten. How the authors handled the data: The authors estimated nucleated cell counts from reference gene primer amplification. The method was immunoSEQ multiplex PCR; TCRdb's version includes in-frame clones alone and lacks a portion of them. The DNA was the basis for D and trimming; V, J and clone size are from that table. The sample has about 130,000 clones; approximately 88% are singletons. V was clipped by 4 bases and J by 4 bases, with 11 bases between them. The V gene's germline CDR1 is SEHNR and CDR2 FQNEAQ (reference sequence). The CDR3 is made up of 14 amino acids.

The TCR comes from a man aged 45-65 years with acute or convalescent COVID-19. The chain recombines TRBV7-9 with TRBJ2-1, with D possibly matching TRBD2 (5 bases). The sequenced material came from peripheral blood. CDR3 bases: TGTGCCAGCAGCTCCACCGGGGTATACAATGAGCAGTTCTTC. This translates into CASSSTGVYNEQFF.